This TCR beta chain stems from a study of shared clonotypes between healthy human individuals. Assay: immunoSEQ multiplex PCR; the TCRdb copy retains only in-frame clones and omits some. The sample includes roughly 2.5 million clones, approximately 90% seen only once; the top ten take more than 0.12%. V gave up 5 bases and J gave up 7 bases, with 14 bases separating them. This CDR3 has 13 amino acids. Looked up from germline, CDR1 is MNHEY and CDR2 is SVGAGI. The TCR was taken from a man between 18 and 35 years old in good health. Sequenced input: naive CD4+ T cells sorted from blood. Regarding subset: CD45RA+ positively selected. V gene TRBV6-5 combines with J gene TRBJ1-2; D may be TRBD1 (5 bases). The CDR3 loop is CASSQGLERGYTF. The DNA for the CDR3 is TGTGCCAGCAGTCAGGGACTGGAGCGTGGCTACACCTTC.